The rows below give T cell receptor beta chains drawn from one sample of a study of blood T cell repertoires in COVID-19. The repertoire was sequenced with immunoSEQ multiplex PCR; TCRdb's copy has only in-frame clones and lacks some. The sample holds some 180,000 clones, approximately 85% seen once. Sequenced material: peripheral blood. These receptors all come from a woman aged 55-70 years with acute or convalescent COVID-19. The CDR3 runs from the conserved cysteine through the conserved F or W. Fields, in order: clone size, D gene, V gene, J gene, CDR3 DNA, CDR3 protein. A D gene is named only where the DNA matches it firmly. Size values are once, few and many counts, or a class for expanded clones, and some rows have none.

size: once
D: TRBD2
V: TRBV7-2
J: TRBJ2-3
DNA: TGTGCCAGCAGCTTGACCGGACTAGCGGGGCGCACAGATACGCAGTATTTT
CDR3: CASSLTGLAGRTDTQYF

size: .
D: TRBD1
V: TRBV19
J: TRBJ2-2
DNA: TGTGCCAGTAGTATAGATCCACGACAGGGGATTGAGAACACCGGGGAGCTGTTTTTT
CDR3: CASSIDPRQGIENTGELFF

size: .
D: TRBD1
V: TRBV6-5
J: TRBJ2-5
DNA: TGTGCCAGCAGGTCGGGACAGACAGAGACCCAGTACTTC
CDR3: CASRSGQTETQYF

size: .
D: .
V: TRBV5-1
J: TRBJ2-3
DNA: TGCGCCAGCAGCACGGGACTCCTCTCCACCACAGATACGCAGTATTTT
CDR3: CASSTGLLSTTDTQYF

size: few
D: TRBD1
V: TRBV6-5
J: TRBJ1-2
DNA: TGTGCCAGCAGTTACTCGAACAGGGGGGACTATGGCTACACCTTC
CDR3: CASSYSNRGDYGYTF

size: .
D: TRBD2
V: TRBV5-4
J: TRBJ2-1
DNA: TGTGCCAGCCCGGGCGGGAGGACCAATGAGCAGTTCTTC
CDR3: CASPGGRTNEQFF

size: .
D: TRBD2
V: TRBV7-9
J: TRBJ2-3
DNA: TGTGCCAGCAGCCCTCTCTTTGGGCTAGCGGGAGATGGGGCAGATACGCAGTATTTT
CDR3: CASSPLFGLAGDGADTQYF

size: .
D: TRBD2
V: TRBV10-2
J: TRBJ2-3
DNA: TGCGCCAGCGGGTTGACTAGCGGATACACAGATACGCAGTATTTT
CDR3: CASGLTSGYTDTQYF

size: .
D: TRBD1
V: TRBV19
J: TRBJ1-2
DNA: TGTGCCAGTATGACCCGGGACAGAAGCTATGGCTACACCTTC
CDR3: CASMTRDRSYGYTF

size: .
D: .
V: TRBV21-1
J: TRBJ2-7
DNA: TGTGCCAGCAGCAGCGCCATCACCCCACGCTACAGGGGGAGCTACGAGCAGTACTTC
CDR3: CASSSAITPRYRGSYEQYF

size: once
D: .
V: TRBV3-1/TRBV3-2
J: TRBJ1-3
DNA: TGTGCCAGCCGTTCGAGGGTTTTGGGTCCGGTCATATATTTT
CDR3: CASRSRVLGPVIYF

size: .
D: .
V: TRBV7-2
J: TRBJ2-7
DNA: TGTGCCAGCAGCTCCGCCCCTAGCAGCGAGCAGTACTTC
CDR3: CASSSAPSSEQYF

size: .
D: .
V: TRBV14
J: TRBJ1-1
DNA: TGTGCCAGCAGCCGGGACACGAACACTGAAGCTTTCTTT
CDR3: CASSRDTNTEAFF

size: .
D: .
V: TRBV6-1
J: TRBJ1-2
DNA: TGTGCCAGCAGTGAACGGGATTATGGCTACACCTTC
CDR3: CASSERDYGYTF

size: once
D: TRBD2
V: TRBV6-1
J: TRBJ2-3
DNA: TGTGCCAGCAGTGAACTAGCGGGAGGGGGTAGCACAGATACGCAGTATTTT
CDR3: CASSELAGGGSTDTQYF

size: .
D: .
V: TRBV7-8
J: TRBJ1-1
DNA: TGTGCCAGCAGCTCAGGGAAACCGGGCACTGAAGCTTTCTTT
CDR3: CASSSGKPGTEAFF

size: .
D: .
V: TRBV5-1
J: TRBJ2-1
DNA: TGCGCCAGCGCCACCGGGACTCTCTCCTACAATGAGCAGTTCTTC
CDR3: CASATGTLSYNEQFF

size: .
D: TRBD1
V: TRBV28
J: TRBJ1-6
DNA: TGTGCCAGCTTGACTGGACAGGGGCACAATTCACCCCTCCACTTT
CDR3: CASLTGQGHNSPLHF

size: .
D: .
V: TRBV11-2
J: TRBJ1-1
DNA: TGTGCCAGCAGCTTAGATCTGAGGCTATCAGGGACTGAAGCTTTCTTT
CDR3: CASSLDLRLSGTEAFF

size: .
D: TRBD1
V: TRBV30
J: TRBJ1-6
DNA: TGTGCCGCCTCGGGACAGGGAAATTCACCCCTCCACTTT
CDR3: CAASGQGNSPLHF

size: .
D: .
V: TRBV28
J: TRBJ1-2
DNA: TGTGCCAGCAGTTTATCGCCGGGATGGGGTGGCTACACCTTC
CDR3: CASSLSPGWGGYTF

size: .
D: .
V: TRBV5-1
J: TRBJ2-1
DNA: TGCGCCAGCTCCCTGCCGGGTGAGCAGTTCTTC
CDR3: CASSLPGEQFF

size: .
D: .
V: TRBV5-1
J: TRBJ2-2
DNA: TGCGCCAGCAGCTTGGGACAGAACACCGGGGAGCTGTTTTTT
CDR3: CASSLGQNTGELFF

size: .
D: TRBD1
V: TRBV19
J: TRBJ1-5
DNA: TGTGCCAGTAGTATGGGACAGTATCAGCCCCAGCATTTT
CDR3: CASSMGQYQPQHF

size: .
D: .
V: TRBV7-9
J: TRBJ2-1
DNA: TGTGCCAGCAGCGGAACGGGGAGGAATGAGCAGTTCTTC
CDR3: CASSGTGRNEQFF

size: .
D: .
V: TRBV5-1
J: TRBJ1-2
DNA: TGCGCCAGCAGCTTGGGGGCAGTCGGCTATGGCTACACCTTC
CDR3: CASSLGAVGYGYTF

size: .
D: .
V: TRBV7-9
J: TRBJ1-2
DNA: TGTGCCAGCAGCTTAGTGGCAGGTGTAAATTTATATGGCTACACCTTC
CDR3: CASSLVAGVNLYGYTF

size: .
D: .
V: TRBV4-2
J: TRBJ1-4
DNA: TGTGCCAGCAGCCAAACAGGGAGTATAACTAATGAAAAACTGTTTTTT
CDR3: CASSQTGSITNEKLFF

size: .
D: .
V: TRBV10-1
J: TRBJ2-2
DNA: TGCGCCAGCAGTGAGTTTAAGGGGGTTCGGAACACCGGGGAGCTGTTTTTT
CDR3: CASSEFKGVRNTGELFF

size: once
D: .
V: TRBV28
J: TRBJ1-6
DNA: TGTGCCAGCAGTTTATGGGAGGTGAGGGAGACCTGGAATTCACCCCTCCACTTT
CDR3: CASSLWEVRETWNSPLHF